This is a list of T cell receptor beta chains from one sample in a study of T cell responses to AZD1222 COVID-19 vaccine. Profiling relied on immunoSEQ multiplex PCR, and the TCRdb table lists in-frame clones only, not all of them. The sample carries approximately 150,000 clones, around 90% recorded once. Sequencing used peripheral blood, obtained 28 days after the second AZD1222 dose. These receptors came from an adult who received the AZD1222 COVID-19 vaccine. CDR3s include the opening cysteine and the closing phenylalanine or tryptophan. Fields, in order: J gene, D gene, V gene, clone size, CDR3 protein, CDR3 DNA. D genes are given only for firm matches. Only some rows state a clone size, as once, few, many or a class for expanded clones.

j_gene: TRBJ1-6
d_gene: .
v_gene: TRBV5-1
abundance: .
CDR3aa: CASSLAFGANNSPLHF
CDR3nt: TGCGCCAGCAGCTTGGCTTTTGGGGCCAATAATTCACCCCTCCACTTT

j_gene: TRBJ2-2
d_gene: .
v_gene: TRBV10-2
abundance: .
CDR3aa: CASRGGTGELFF
CDR3nt: TGCGCCAGCAGAGGAGGGACCGGGGAGCTGTTTTTT

j_gene: TRBJ2-3
d_gene: TRBD2
v_gene: TRBV5-4
abundance: .
CDR3aa: CASSTGLAGVTDTQYF
CDR3nt: TGTGCCAGCAGCACGGGACTAGCGGGGGTCACAGATACGCAGTATTTT

j_gene: TRBJ2-2
d_gene: TRBD2
v_gene: TRBV5-1
abundance: .
CDR3aa: CASSRPGTSGRGAGELFF
CDR3nt: TGCGCCAGCAGCCGTCCCGGGACTAGCGGCCGAGGAGCCGGGGAGCTGTTTTTT

j_gene: TRBJ1-1
d_gene: .
v_gene: TRBV9
abundance: once
CDR3aa: CASSVGPAPMNTEAFF
CDR3nt: TGTGCCAGCAGCGTAGGACCCGCCCCCATGAACACTGAAGCTTTCTTT

j_gene: TRBJ2-7
d_gene: TRBD2
v_gene: TRBV15
abundance: few
CDR3aa: CATSKGGRASYEQYF
CDR3nt: TGTGCCACCAGCAAAGGCGGGAGGGCCAGCTACGAGCAGTACTTC

j_gene: TRBJ2-3
d_gene: .
v_gene: TRBV18
abundance: .
CDR3aa: CASSGTQYF
CDR3nt: TGTGCCAGCTCAGGTACGCAGTATTTT

j_gene: TRBJ1-5
d_gene: .
v_gene: TRBV27
abundance: .
CDR3aa: CASSPFTGSNQPQHF
CDR3nt: TGTGCCAGCAGTCCCTTTACAGGGAGCAATCAGCCCCAGCATTTT

j_gene: TRBJ2-1
d_gene: .
v_gene: TRBV28
abundance: once
CDR3aa: CASRNRDPAFF
CDR3nt: TGTGCCAGCAGAAACCGGGACCCCGCGTTCTTC

j_gene: TRBJ2-1
d_gene: TRBD2
v_gene: TRBV6-5
abundance: once
CDR3aa: CASTLAGRGSYEQFF
CDR3nt: TGTGCCAGCACTTTAGCGGGGCGGGGGAGCTATGAGCAGTTCTTC

j_gene: TRBJ2-3
d_gene: .
v_gene: TRBV11-3
abundance: .
CDR3aa: CASSFLGEDTQYF
CDR3nt: TGTGCCAGCAGCTTTTTAGGGGAAGATACGCAGTATTTT

j_gene: TRBJ2-1
d_gene: .
v_gene: TRBV7-3
abundance: .
CDR3aa: CASSLSGLPNNEQFF
CDR3nt: TGTGCCAGCAGCTTAAGTGGACTCCCCAACAATGAGCAGTTCTTC

j_gene: TRBJ1-3
d_gene: TRBD1
v_gene: TRBV5-1
abundance: .
CDR3aa: CASSLRDSINTIYF
CDR3nt: TGCGCCAGCAGCTTAAGGGACAGCATAAACACCATATATTTT

j_gene: TRBJ1-3
d_gene: .
v_gene: TRBV5-1
abundance: .
CDR3aa: CASSFSGRANSGNTIYF
CDR3nt: TGCGCCAGCAGCTTTTCTGGGAGAGCCAACTCTGGAAACACCATATATTTT

j_gene: TRBJ1-2
d_gene: .
v_gene: TRBV2
abundance: .
CDR3aa: CASSEADGYGYTF
CDR3nt: TGTGCCAGCAGTGAAGCGGACGGCTATGGCTACACCTTC

j_gene: TRBJ2-3
d_gene: TRBD2
v_gene: TRBV11-3
abundance: .
CDR3aa: CASSPRGRGGGTDTQYF
CDR3nt: TGTGCCAGCAGCCCCCGGGGGCGGGGGGGTGGCACAGATACGCAGTATTTT

j_gene: TRBJ2-7
d_gene: .
v_gene: TRBV6-5
abundance: .
CDR3aa: CATMKEGRMYEQYF
CDR3nt: TGTGCCACCATGAAGGAGGGAAGGATGTACGAGCAGTACTTC

j_gene: TRBJ2-5
d_gene: TRBD2
v_gene: TRBV4-3
abundance: .
CDR3aa: CASSQAVAGGQETQYF
CDR3nt: TGCGCCAGCAGCCAAGCGGTAGCGGGAGGTCAAGAGACCCAGTACTTC

j_gene: TRBJ2-2
d_gene: .
v_gene: TRBV3-1/TRBV3-2
abundance: once
CDR3aa: CASSQVHYANTGELFF
CDR3nt: TGTGCCAGCAGCCAAGTTCACTACGCGAACACCGGGGAGCTGTTTTTT

j_gene: TRBJ1-5
d_gene: TRBD1
v_gene: TRBV15
abundance: .
CDR3aa: CATSRVAGGINQPQHF
CDR3nt: TGTGCCACCAGCAGAGTGGCAGGGGGAATTAATCAGCCCCAGCATTTT

j_gene: TRBJ1-1
d_gene: TRBD1
v_gene: TRBV5-1
abundance: .
CDR3aa: CASSYRQGRNTEAFF
CDR3nt: TGCGCCAGCAGCTACCGACAGGGTAGGAACACTGAAGCTTTCTTT

j_gene: TRBJ2-3
d_gene: .
v_gene: TRBV13
abundance: .
CDR3aa: CASSLRTDTQYF
CDR3nt: TGTGCCAGCAGCTTACGGACAGATACGCAGTATTTT

j_gene: TRBJ1-5
d_gene: TRBD1
v_gene: TRBV7-8
abundance: few
CDR3aa: CASSLRGDRAPNQPQHF
CDR3nt: TGTGCCAGCAGCTTACGGGGCGACAGGGCCCCCAATCAGCCCCAGCATTTT

j_gene: TRBJ2-1
d_gene: .
v_gene: TRBV24-1
abundance: few
CDR3aa: CATRSGLGDNEQFF
CDR3nt: TGTGCCACCAGGTCTGGGCTAGGGGACAATGAGCAGTTCTTC

j_gene: TRBJ2-3
d_gene: .
v_gene: TRBV6-5
abundance: .
CDR3aa: CASSYGGAGADTQYF
CDR3nt: TGTGCCAGCAGTTACGGGGGGGCGGGTGCAGATACGCAGTATTTT

j_gene: TRBJ2-1
d_gene: TRBD1
v_gene: TRBV6-5
abundance: .
CDR3aa: CASRQTGGIYNEQFF
CDR3nt: TGTGCCAGCAGGCAGACAGGGGGCATCTACAATGAGCAGTTCTTC

j_gene: TRBJ2-1
d_gene: TRBD2
v_gene: TRBV5-1
abundance: .
CDR3aa: CASSLWRGGLSEEQFF
CDR3nt: TGCGCCAGCAGCTTGTGGCGGGGGGGCCTTTCGGAAGAGCAGTTCTTC

j_gene: TRBJ2-1
d_gene: .
v_gene: TRBV19
abundance: .
CDR3aa: CASSLLQDYNEQFF
CDR3nt: TGTGCCAGTAGTCTACTCCAAGACTACAATGAGCAGTTCTTC

j_gene: TRBJ1-3
d_gene: .
v_gene: TRBV19
abundance: .
CDR3aa: CASSIDGHRNTIYF
CDR3nt: TGTGCCAGTAGTATCGATGGACATCGAAACACCATATATTTT